This T cell receptor beta chain was obtained from a study of blood T cell repertoires in COVID-19. Study as a whole: Researchers got acute and convalescent COVID-19 samples from the United States, Italy and Spain.

Each participant's cohort was designated according to participant-reported clinical history. As handled by the study authors: Quantification of nucleated cells was approximated via reference gene primer amplification. Measured with immunoSEQ multiplex PCR; TCRdb has only the in-frame clones, and not every one. The V and J calls and clone size are taken from that table; D and trimming were inferred from the DNA. Found here are roughly 420,000 clones, around 87% of them singletons; the top ten hold 0.9% to 1%. Trimming stripped 0 bases from V and 0 bases from J, with 7 bases between. Germline V gene lookup returns CDR1 SGHRS and CDR2 YFSETQ. The CDR3 has 15 amino acids.

Sequenced sample: PBMCs or T cells enriched from blood (not recorded which). The V call is TRBV5-1, the J call TRBJ1-3; D gene uncertain. The clonotype comes from a woman aged 25 to 39 with acute COVID-19. The CDR3 sequence is CASSLGGGSGNTIYF. The CDR3 nucleotides read TGCGCCAGCAGCTTGGGGGGAGGCTCTGGAAACACCATATATTTT.